This T cell receptor beta chain was sequenced during a study of blood T cell repertoires in COVID-19. For the study at large: Samples representing acute and convalescent COVID-19 were sourced from the United States, Italy and Spain. The analysed material was cDNA or gDNA that came from T cells, B-cell-depleted T cells, or PBMCs.

Original data processing: By means of reference gene primer amplification, nucleated cell counts were estimated. The repertoire was sequenced with immunoSEQ multiplex PCR; TCRdb's copy has only in-frame clones and lacks some. V and J calls and clone size are those listed in that table; D and trimming were worked out from the DNA. The table includes 220,000 or so clones, 80% to 85% detected once. Seattle researchers signed up patients amid active infection and tracked them longitudinally. This clone turned up a few times. The CDR3 extends over 15 amino acids. The ends were cut back, 5 bases at V and 3 bases at J, with 17 bases in the middle. Looked up from germline, CDR1 is KGHSH and CDR2 is LQKENI.

This TCR was sampled from a woman older than 75 with COVID-19, enrolled during active disease. The sample comprised peripheral blood. The genes are TRBV18 and TRBJ2-7; D ambiguous. The CDR3 DNA reads TGTGCCAGCTCATCAACCCGGGTAGCAGACTACGAGCAGTACTTC. Translating it yields CASSSTRVADYEQYF.